This T cell receptor (beta chain) was sequenced for a study of sequential checkpoint blockade in melanoma. Noted treatment: randomized to nivolumab then ipilimumab (arm A) or the reverse (arm B). Profiled with immunoSEQ multiplex PCR; TCRdb holds only in-frame clones, not every one. The sample holds about 18,000 clones, around three fifths seen once. Here the sequenced sample was CD8+ T cells sorted from blood (inferred from file names), taken from a patient given nivolumab and ipilimumab in sequence. The sequence was obtained from a human donor with melanoma.

The chain's CDR3 is CASSIVAGLSNEQFF. CDR3 DNA: TGTGCCAGTAGTATCGTAGCGGGACTGAGCAATGAGCAGTTCTTC. This chain joins TRBV19 and TRBJ2-1; 8 nucleotides align to TRBD2. CDR3 length: 15 residues. Germline V gene sequence: CDR1 LNHDA, CDR2 SQIVND (reference sequence). After removal of 3 bases from V and 6 bases from J, the junction contained 7 bases not matched to a gene.